This T cell receptor beta chain was observed in a study of shared clonotypes between healthy human individuals. Study-wide results and limits: Around 5% of naive CD4 clonotypes were common to a few donors.

With respect to this clone: The antigen is not known.

V lost 3 bases and J lost 8, with 10 bases in between. From germline, CDR1 is ENHRY and CDR2 SYGVKD. The CDR3 spans 13 residues. The DNA input per sorted-subset replicate PCR was 200 ng, corresponding to 30,000 or so T cell genomes. Repertoires were generated with immunoSEQ multiplex PCR, while TCRdb's copy carries only in-frame clones and drops some. This sample has more than 2,000,000 clones, with around nine tenths found just once. Splitting of CD4+ cells produced CD45RA+ naive and CD45RA-negative memory subsets. The chain has TRBV10-3 and TRBJ1-4; D ambiguous. The sequencing sample was made of naive CD4+ T cells sorted from blood. The subset was: CD45RA+ positively selected. The TCR sequence derives from a man aged 18 to 29 in good health. The CDR3 bases are TGTGCCATCAGTGATGGCTTGGACGAAAAACTGTTTTTT. It translates to CAISDGLDEKLFF.